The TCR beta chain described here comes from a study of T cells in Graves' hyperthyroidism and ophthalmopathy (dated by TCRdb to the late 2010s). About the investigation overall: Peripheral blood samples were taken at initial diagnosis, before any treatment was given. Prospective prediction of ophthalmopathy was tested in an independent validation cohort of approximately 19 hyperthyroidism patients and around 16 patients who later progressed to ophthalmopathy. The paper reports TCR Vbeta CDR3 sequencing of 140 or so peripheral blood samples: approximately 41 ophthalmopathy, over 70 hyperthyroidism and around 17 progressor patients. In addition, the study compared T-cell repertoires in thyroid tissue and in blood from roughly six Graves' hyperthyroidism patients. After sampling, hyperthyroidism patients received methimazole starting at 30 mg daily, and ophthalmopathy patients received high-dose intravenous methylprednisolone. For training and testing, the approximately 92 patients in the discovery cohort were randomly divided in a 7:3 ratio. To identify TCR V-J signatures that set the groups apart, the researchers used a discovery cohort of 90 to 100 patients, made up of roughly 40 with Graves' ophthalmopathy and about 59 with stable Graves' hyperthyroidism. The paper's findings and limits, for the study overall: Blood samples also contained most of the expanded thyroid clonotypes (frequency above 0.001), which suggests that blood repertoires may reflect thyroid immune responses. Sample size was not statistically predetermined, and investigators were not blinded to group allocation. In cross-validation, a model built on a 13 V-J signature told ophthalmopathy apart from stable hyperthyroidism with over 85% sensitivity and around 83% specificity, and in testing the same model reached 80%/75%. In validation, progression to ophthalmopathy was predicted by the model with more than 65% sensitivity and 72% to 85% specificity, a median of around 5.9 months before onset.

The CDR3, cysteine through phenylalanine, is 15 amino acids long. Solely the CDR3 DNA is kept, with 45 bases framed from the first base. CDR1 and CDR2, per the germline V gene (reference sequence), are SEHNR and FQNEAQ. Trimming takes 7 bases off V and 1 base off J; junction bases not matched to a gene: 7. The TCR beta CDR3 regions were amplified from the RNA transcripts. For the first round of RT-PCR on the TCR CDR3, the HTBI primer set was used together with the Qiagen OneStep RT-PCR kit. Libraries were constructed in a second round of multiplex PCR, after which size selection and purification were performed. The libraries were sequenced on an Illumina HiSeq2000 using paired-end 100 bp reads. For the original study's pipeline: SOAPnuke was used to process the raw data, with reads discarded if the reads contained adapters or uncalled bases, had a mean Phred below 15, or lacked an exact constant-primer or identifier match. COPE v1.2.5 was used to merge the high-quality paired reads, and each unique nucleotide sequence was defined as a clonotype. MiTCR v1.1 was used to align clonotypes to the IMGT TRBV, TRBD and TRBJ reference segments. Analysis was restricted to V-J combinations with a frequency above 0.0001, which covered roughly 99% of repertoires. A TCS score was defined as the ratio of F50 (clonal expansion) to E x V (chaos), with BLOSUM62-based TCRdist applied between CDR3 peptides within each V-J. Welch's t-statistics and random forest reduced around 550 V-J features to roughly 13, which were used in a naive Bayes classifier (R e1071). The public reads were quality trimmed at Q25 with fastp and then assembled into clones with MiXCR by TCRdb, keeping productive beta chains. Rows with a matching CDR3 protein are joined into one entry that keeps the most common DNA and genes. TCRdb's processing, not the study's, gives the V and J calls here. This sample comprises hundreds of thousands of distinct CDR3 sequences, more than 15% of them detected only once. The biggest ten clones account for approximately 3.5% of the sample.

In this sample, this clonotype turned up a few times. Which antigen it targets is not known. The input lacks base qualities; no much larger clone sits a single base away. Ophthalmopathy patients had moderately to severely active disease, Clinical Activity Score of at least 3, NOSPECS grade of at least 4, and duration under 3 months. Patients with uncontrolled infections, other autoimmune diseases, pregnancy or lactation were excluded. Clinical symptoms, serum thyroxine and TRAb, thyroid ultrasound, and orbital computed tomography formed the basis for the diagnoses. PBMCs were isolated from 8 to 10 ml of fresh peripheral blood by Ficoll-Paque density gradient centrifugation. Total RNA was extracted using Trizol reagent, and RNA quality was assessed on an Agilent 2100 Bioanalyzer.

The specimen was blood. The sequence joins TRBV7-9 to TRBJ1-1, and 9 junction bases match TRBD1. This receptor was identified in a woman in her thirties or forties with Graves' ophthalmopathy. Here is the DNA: TGTGCCAGCACCGGACAGGGGATGAGGAACACTGAAGCTTTCTTT. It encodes CASTGQGMRNTEAFF. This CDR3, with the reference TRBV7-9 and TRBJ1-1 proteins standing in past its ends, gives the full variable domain DTGVSQNPRHKITKRGQNVTFRCDPISEHNRLYWYRQTLGQGPEFLTYFQNEAQLEKSRLLSDRFSAERPKGSFSTLEIQRTEQGDSAMYLCASTGQGMRNTEAFFGQGTRLTVV.